This T cell receptor (beta chain) was retrieved from a study of blood T cells in healthy people across ages (dated by TCRdb to the mid-2010s). For the study in its entirety: In model experiments, template switching captured about one uniquely barcoded TCR beta cDNA molecule for every two T cells. The study measured age-related changes in TCR beta repertoire diversity using deep sequencing normalized with unique cDNA molecular identifiers. Donors were grouped into four age groups: young (average 16 years), middle-aged (over 35), aged (around 60) and long-lived (just over 80). To avoid experimental bias, donors of different ages were distributed randomly across sequencing lanes. Two additional independent replicas of 1 million unique cDNA reads from the same blood draw were analyzed for two donors (one aged 18 to 30 and one aged 80 or older). Results the study describes overall, beyond this receptor: As age increased, observed TCR beta diversity per million T cells dropped in a roughly linear way, and a significant reduction was already evident by age roughly 36. Compared with the aged group, the long-lived group had more naive CD4+ T cells, fewer expanded clones and increased TCR diversity, a pattern suggesting age selection. Conclusive comparison of naive and antigen-experienced compartments was prevented by the profiling of bulk unsorted PBMCs. Estimates of total diversity based on one million sequenced T cells were considered lower bounds and underestimates. There was a strong correlation between observed TCR beta diversity and the percentage of naive T cells measured by flow cytometry. The CMV infection status of donors was not known, potentially confounding age-related changes in expanded clonotypes.

Points on this clonotype: What this receptor recognizes is not known. No base quality values were provided; no much bigger clone lies one nucleotide off.

The donors were 40 or so Caucasian individuals from Russia, aged 6 to 90 years, who were systemically healthy. Each donor gave around 9.9 milliliters of peripheral blood, collected into EDTA-treated Vacutainer tubes. Ficoll-Paque density-gradient centrifugation was used to isolate PBMCs, with at least 7 million obtained per sample. Total RNA was extracted from PBMCs with Trizol reagent, with at least 6 micrograms obtained per sample. The percentages of naive CD45RAhigh/CD27high T cells were determined by flow cytometry on a PBMC aliquot from every donor. Library generation was performed with 5' RACE. The run used an Illumina HiSeq 2500. A second roughly 6 to 12 cycle PCR used a sample-barcoded 5' primer and a J-beta primer mix. A unique molecular identifier was introduced onto each TCR beta cDNA molecule by a template-switch 5' adaptor carrying 12 random nucleotides. At least 3 million CDR3-containing paired-end reads were obtained from each sample. First-strand cDNA synthesis was performed from all RNA using the Mint cDNA synthesis kit, with priming by a TRBC-specific oligonucleotide. All cDNA was treated with uracil-DNA glycosylase and then went through a first 18-cycle PCR with the universal primers M1SS and BC2_uni_R. Turning to the authors' computational methods: For normalization, 1 million high-quality reads were randomly selected from each sample, with every read carrying a distinct molecular identifier. Reads with shared molecular identifiers were discarded instead of being binned into consensus sequences. MiTCR, with a Q25 quality threshold and the strictest error-elimination algorithm, was used for CDR3 identification, clonotype clustering and error correction. A nonparametric unseen species model with Euler transformation was used to estimate a lower bound on total TCR beta diversity. Starting from the raw public reads, TCRdb applied fastp trimming at Q25, assembled clones with MiXCR and retained in-frame beta chains. Duplicate CDR3 protein sequences are folded into a single record with the most common DNA and genes. The V and J calls here are based on TCRdb, not the publication. The sample data list around 1.5 million distinct CDR3 sequences, and roughly 45% of these were observed just once. Together, the top ten hold roughly 7.9% of the sample.

The sequence derives from a woman between 18 and 29 years old in good health. Sequencing was done on a sample of blood.

The DNA sequence follows: TGTGCCGGCCGACCGTTCCTCGGCTCCTACAATGAGCAGTACTTC. It specifies CAGRPFLGSYNEQYF. The V and J segments used are TRBV2 and TRBJ2-1, with no D gene named confidently. The J call is in doubt because the DNA end fits TRBJ2-7 better. Including the terminal cysteine and phenylalanine, the CDR3 comprises 15 residues. Of the read, only the CDR3 DNA is kept; its 45 bases are in frame from base 1. Per the germline V gene, SNHLY is the CDR1 and FYNNEI is the CDR2.